The rows below give T cell receptor beta chains drawn from one sample of a study of blood T cell repertoires in COVID-19. The protocol was immunoSEQ multiplex PCR, while the TCRdb copy is restricted to in-frame clones and leaves out a portion. The sample holds roughly 300,000 clones, approximately 84% seen once. Sequenced sample: PBMCs or T cells enriched from blood (not recorded which). These receptors all stem from a young woman who had recovered from COVID-19. Both conserved end residues are part of each CDR3. The D gene is left open where the match is weak. Not every row has a clone size; where given, it reads once, few, many or a size class.

clone_size,v_call,j_call,cdr3_length,d_call,cdr3_aa,cdr3_nt
NA,TRBV7-9,TRBJ1-1,14,NA,CASSFITVNTEAFF,TGTGCCAGCAGCTTTATCACAGTTAACACTGAAGCTTTCTTT
NA,TRBV5-1,TRBJ1-3,14,NA,CASSPDTTGNTIYF,TGCGCCAGCAGCCCTGACACGACTGGAAACACCATATATTTT
NA,TRBV9,TRBJ2-5,16,NA,CASTTGGSGLKETQYF,TGTGCCAGCACAACAGGGGGTAGCGGGCTGAAAGAGACCCAGTACTTC
NA,TRBV19,TRBJ1-1,13,TRBD1,CASRGTGEVEAFF,TGTGCCAGTAGGGGGACAGGGGAAGTTGAAGCTTTCTTT
NA,TRBV4-1,TRBJ2-2,17,TRBD1,CASSQWGRGRSTGELFF,TGCGCCAGCAGCCAATGGGGCAGGGGGCGAAGCACCGGGGAGCTGTTTTTT
NA,TRBV28,TRBJ1-1,14,TRBD1,CASSLIQGAGEAFF,TGTGCCAGCAGTTTAATACAGGGGGCCGGTGAAGCTTTCTTT
NA,TRBV5-1,TRBJ2-7,14,TRBD1,CASSLIGQGYEQYF,TGCGCCAGCAGCTTGATAGGACAGGGTTACGAGCAGTACTTC
few,TRBV13,TRBJ2-1,18,TRBD2,CASSFGLAGGFLYNEQFF,TGTGCCAGCAGCTTCGGACTAGCGGGGGGATTCCTCTACAATGAGCAGTTCTTC
NA,TRBV14,TRBJ1-6,18,TRBD1,CASSQDRLKGARNSPLHF,TGTGCCAGCAGCCAAGATCGCTTGAAGGGGGCGCGGAATTCACCCCTCCACTTT
NA,TRBV10-3,TRBJ1-5,14,NA,CAISEANSNQPQHF,TGTGCCATCAGCGAGGCGAATAGCAATCAGCCCCAGCATTTT
NA,TRBV4-1,TRBJ2-7,15,TRBD1,CASSLVGQGANEQYF,TGCGCCAGCAGCCTCGTGGGACAGGGGGCGAACGAGCAGTACTTC
NA,TRBV7-9,TRBJ1-2,14,TRBD1,CASSPGQGNYGYTF,TGTGCCAGCAGCCCGGGACAGGGGAACTATGGCTACACCTTC
once,TRBV5-1,TRBJ1-1,13,TRBD1,CASSLQGTTEAFF,TGCGCCAGCAGCTTACAGGGGACCACTGAAGCTTTCTTT
few,TRBV6-1,TRBJ2-2,16,TRBD2,CASSGLAGASTGELFF,TGTGCCAGCAGTGGTCTAGCGGGGGCGAGCACCGGGGAGCTGTTTTTT
NA,TRBV12-5,TRBJ1-2,14,NA,CASGWGVDRYGYTF,TGTGCTAGTGGTTGGGGGGTCGACCGCTATGGCTACACCTTC
NA,TRBV6-5,TRBJ1-6,15,TRBD1,CASSRGQGRDSPLHF,TGTGCCAGCAGTAGGGGACAGGGGCGGGATTCACCCCTCCACTTT
NA,TRBV4-1,TRBJ1-2,14,NA,CASSQDKWPGGYTF,TGCGCCAGCAGCCAAGATAAGTGGCCGGGAGGCTACACCTTC
NA,TRBV19,TRBJ2-5,16,TRBD2,CASSINSGGRQETQYF,TGTGCCAGTAGTATTAACAGCGGGGGCAGGCAAGAGACCCAGTACTTC
few,TRBV5-4,TRBJ1-5,15,TRBD1,CASSLGTGGNQPQHF,TGTGCCAGCAGCTTGGGGACAGGGGGGAATCAGCCCCAGCATTTT
NA,TRBV5-1,TRBJ2-3,14,NA,CASSLATGTDTQYF,TGCGCCAGCAGCTTAGCCACAGGCACAGATACGCAGTATTTT
NA,TRBV7-3,TRBJ2-1,18,TRBD2,CASSLNAPTSGVYNEQFF,TGTGCCAGCAGCTTAAACGCCCCTACTAGCGGGGTCTACAATGAGCAGTTCTTC
once,TRBV3-1/TRBV3-2,TRBJ1-2,15,NA,CASSRAGEHGYGYTF,TGTGCCAGCAGCCGTGCAGGGGAACACGGCTATGGCTACACCTTC
NA,TRBV20-1,TRBJ1-3,14,NA,CSASSVFSGNTIYF,TGCAGTGCTAGTTCCGTTTTCTCTGGAAACACCATATATTTT
NA,TRBV6-5,TRBJ2-7,13,NA,CASSNGLTYEQYF,TGTGCCAGCAGTAATGGACTAACCTACGAGCAGTACTTC
NA,TRBV24-1,TRBJ2-5,16,NA,CATSDYGQPRSETQYF,TGTGCCACCAGTGATTACGGACAGCCTAGGAGTGAGACCCAGTACTTC
NA,TRBV19,TRBJ2-1,14,TRBD2,CASSMGGLVNEQFF,TGTGCCAGTAGTATGGGAGGGCTGGTCAATGAGCAGTTCTTC
NA,TRBV12-3/TRBV12-4,TRBJ2-7,13,TRBD1,CASSSQGANEQYF,TGTGCCAGCAGTTCCCAGGGGGCGAACGAGCAGTACTTC
NA,TRBV6-1,TRBJ1-6,16,TRBD1,CASSEQTGGSISPLHF,TGTGCCAGCAGCGAACAAACAGGGGGCTCAATTTCACCCCTCCACTTT